The next 4 T cell receptor beta chains were all read from a single sample in a study of somatic mutations in cytotoxic T cells in rheumatoid arthritis. Profiling relied on immunoSEQ multiplex PCR, and the TCRdb table lists in-frame clones only, not all of them. The sample lists 20,000 or so clones; around 81% were seen once. Specimen: CD8+ T cells sorted from blood. Receptors originate from a man between 18 and 35 years old with rheumatoid arthritis.

The CDR3 is CASSPAGELDEQYF. The CDR3 nucleotides are TGTGCCAGCAGTCCAGCGGGGGAGCTGGACGAGCAGTACTTC. The chain joins TRBV7-6 to TRBJ2-7; TRBD2 matches at 8 bases. The CDR3 is 14 amino acids. Germline trimming cut 6 bases from V and 5 bases from J; bases unmatched to any gene: 9. The germline CDR1 and CDR2 sequences are SGHVS and FNYEAQ.

There are a few counts of this clone. The rearrangement joins TRBV12-2 to TRBJ2-2; TRBD1 is taken as the D call from the table, unchecked against the DNA. TRBV12-2 is a recognized pseudogene. CDR3 length: 17 amino acids. In DNA, the CDR3 is TGTGCAAGTCGCCACCCGCACAGGGGAATAAACACCGGGGAGCTGTTTTTT. It codes for CASRHPHRGINTGELFF.

The rearrangement links TRBV6-6 to TRBJ2-7, with 7 nucleotides matching TRBD1. Germline V gene data show CDR1 as MNHNY and CDR2 as SVGAGI (reference sequence). The CDR3 consists of 14 residues. V lost 6 bases to trimming and J lost 4 bases; unmatched junction nucleotides: 9. For the CDR3, the DNA is TGTGCCAGCAGGCTGGCAGGGGGTCTTTACGAGCAGTACTTC. It encodes CASRLAGGLYEQYF.

The chain carries TRBV27 and TRBJ2-7, with D perhaps TRBD1 (6 bases). Germline values: CDR1 MNHEY, CDR2 SMNVEV (reference sequence). The CDR3 contains 11 residues. The germline V and J ends were trimmed by 10 bases and 3 bases, with 10 bases remaining between them. The CDR3 DNA sequence: TGTGCCACAGGACAGTACTACGAGCAGTACTTC. It codes for CATGQYYEQYF.